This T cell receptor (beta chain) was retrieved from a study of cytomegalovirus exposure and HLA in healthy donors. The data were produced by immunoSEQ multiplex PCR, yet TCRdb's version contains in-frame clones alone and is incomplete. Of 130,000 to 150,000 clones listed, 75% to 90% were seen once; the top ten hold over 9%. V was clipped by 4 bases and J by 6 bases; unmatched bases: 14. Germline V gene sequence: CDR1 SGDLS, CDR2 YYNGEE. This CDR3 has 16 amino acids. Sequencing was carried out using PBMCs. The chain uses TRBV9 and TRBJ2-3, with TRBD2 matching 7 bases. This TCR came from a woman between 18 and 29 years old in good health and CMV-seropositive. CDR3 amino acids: CASSPRLAEGWDTQYF. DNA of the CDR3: TGTGCCAGCAGCCCCCGCCTAGCGGAAGGGTGGGATACGCAGTATTTT.